One sample yielded the 2 T cell receptor beta chains listed below, sequenced in a study of blood T cell repertoires in COVID-19. Clones were sequenced by immunoSEQ multiplex PCR, and TCRdb holds only the in-frame ones, with some missing. This sample has about 50,000 clones, with more than 70% found just once. The specimen was peripheral blood. These receptors all come from a human donor in a cohort sampled during active COVID-19.

This clone came up a few times. This sequence joins TRBV6-5 and TRBJ1-1; possibly TRBD1 for D (5 bases). Germline V gives CDR1 MNHEY, CDR2 SVGAGI. The CDR3 extends over 13 amino acids. Trimming shortened V by 8 bases and J by 1 base, and 11 bases separated the two germline ends. CDR3: CASGGAGNTEAFF. The DNA for the CDR3 is TGTGCCAGCGGCGGGGCAGGGAACACTGAAGCTTTCTTT.

The V call is TRBV6-1, the J call TRBJ2-3, with 13 bases fitting TRBD2. Losses at the gene ends were 0 bases for V and 3 bases for J; bases not matched to a gene: 9. Germline-derived CDR1 and CDR2 are MNHNS and SASEGT. The CDR3 contains 19 residues. CDR3 residues: CASSEALAGGRWRTDTQYF. CDR3 nucleotide sequence: TGTGCCAGCAGTGAAGCACTAGCGGGGGGGCGGTGGAGAACAGATACGCAGTATTTT.